This entry lists 30 T cell receptor beta chains sequenced from one sample in a study of blood T cell repertoires in COVID-19. Data came from immunoSEQ multiplex PCR; TCRdb stores just in-frame clones and leaves some out. Of 100,000 to 150,000 clones listed, roughly four fifths are singletons. The sequenced sample consisted of peripheral blood. The receptor set was obtained from a human donor in a cohort sampled during active COVID-19.

The chain links TRBV12-3 or TRBV12-4 to TRBJ2-5, with D hard to call. Trimming left V 7 bases short and J 1 base short, with 7 bases between. CDR3 length equals 12 residues. The CDR3 DNA is TGTGCCAGCAAACGGTCCCAAGAGACCCAGTACTTC. Its translation is CASKRSQETQYF.

The chain is built from TRBV28 and TRBJ2-3; 9 bases agree with TRBD2. CDR3 length equals 17 residues. The V gene's germline CDR1 is MDHEN and CDR2 SYDVKM. Trimming at V came to 2 bases and at J to 2 bases, leaving 8 bases not matched to a gene. Here the CDR3 reads CASSLRPAGGHTDTQYF. Here the CDR3 DNA reads TGTGCCAGCAGTTTAAGGCCAGCGGGGGGCCACACAGATACGCAGTATTTT.

In DNA form, the CDR3 reads TGTGCCAGCAGCTTAGGACCAGGGGGAACAGATACGCAGTATTTT. It is translated as CASSLGPGGTDTQYF. This sequence joins TRBV13 and TRBJ2-3, with 7 bases that match TRBD1. Looked up from germline, CDR1 is PRHDT and CDR2 is FYEKMQ (reference sequence). CDR3 size: 15 residues. Unmatched junction bases numbered 3, after V lost 0 bases and J lost 3 bases.

This clone was observed a few times. This chain connects TRBV9 to TRBJ1-1; 8 bases fit TRBD1. Trimming removed 0 bases from V and 4 bases from J; junction bases left unmatched: 2. Germline V gene sequence: CDR1 SGDLS, CDR2 YYNGEE. The CDR3 covers 14 residues. CDR3 amino acids: CASSVVRGPTEAFF. The CDR3 nucleotides read TGTGCCAGCAGCGTAGTCAGGGGGCCCACTGAAGCTTTCTTT.

The V call is TRBV5-1, the J call TRBJ1-6; possible D gene TRBD1, 6 bases. The CDR3 is 18 residues long. The germline V and J ends were trimmed by 1 base and 6 bases, with 20 bases remaining between them. CDR1 is SGHRS and CDR2 is YFSETQ in the germline V gene. The CDR3 loop is CASSLLDTQGGFNSPLHF. The CDR3 region has the DNA TGCGCCAGCAGCTTGTTGGACACTCAAGGGGGTTTTAATTCACCCCTCCACTTT.

V is TRBV2 and J is TRBJ1-4; a possible D gene is TRBD1 (5 bases). Trimming shortened V by 5 bases and J by 5 bases, and 15 bases separated the two germline ends. Germline V gene data show CDR1 as SNHLY and CDR2 as FYNNEI. This CDR3 contains 15 residues. The CDR3 reads CASSPRQKGNEKLFF. CDR3 DNA: TGTGCCAGCAGTCCCCGACAGAAGGGGAATGAAAAACTGTTTTTT.

The V call is TRBV14, the J call TRBJ1-6; tentative D call: TRBD1 (5 bases). Germline V lookup: CDR1 SGHDN, CDR2 FVKESK. The CDR3 runs 14 residues. V was shortened by 6 bases and J by 10 bases, with 16 bases between the two germline ends. The CDR3 reads CASRTQGEGSPLHF. Written as DNA, the CDR3 is TGTGCCAGCAGGACTCAGGGCGAAGGCTCACCCCTCCACTTT.

The chain employs TRBV5-4 and TRBJ2-1; 10 bases are a match to TRBD2. J gave up 2 bases and V 0 bases, and 2 bases lay outside the gene matches. Germline V gene sequence: CDR1 SGHNT, CDR2 YYREEE (reference sequence). The CDR3 has 16 amino acids. The CDR3 DNA reads TGTGCCAGCAGCTTGGGGAGCGGGGGGGCCTACAATGAGCAGTTCTTC. It translates to CASSLGSGGAYNEQFF.

The chain carries TRBV29-1 and TRBJ2-7; 9 positions match TRBD1. The CDR3 is made up of 14 amino acids. Per the germline V gene, CDR1 is SQVTM and CDR2 is ANQGSEA. The V segment lost 0 bases and the J segment 4 bases; nucleotides outside the gene matches: 4. This chain's CDR3 is CSVEDRGTGYEQYF. CDR3 DNA sequence: TGCAGCGTTGAAGATCGAGGGACAGGGTACGAGCAGTACTTC.

The CDR3 spells CASSEPGRDGYTF. As DNA, the CDR3 is TGTGCCAGCAGTGAACCAGGGAGGGATGGCTACACCTTC. This sequence joins TRBV6-1 and TRBJ1-2, with D possibly being TRBD1 (5 bases). Germline assignment: CDR1 MNHNS and CDR2 SASEGT. The V gene lost 2 bases and the J gene lost 6 bases, with 10 bases spanning the gap. CDR3 length: 13 residues.

V and J are TRBV2 and TRBJ1-3; D remains ambiguous. The CDR3 spans 17 residues. The germline V gene has CDR1 SNHLY and CDR2 FYNNEI. V lost 7 bases, J lost 0 bases, and 19 bases lay in between. The CDR3 coding sequence is TGTGCCAGCACCGAGAGCACGGCGGCGAGCTCTGGAAACACCATATATTTT. It yields the protein CASTESTAASSGNTIYF.

This chain uses TRBV6-1 with TRBJ2-1, with 7 bases that match TRBD2. V was pared by 0 bases and J by 4 bases, with 6 bases of the junction left unmatched. The CDR3 loop spans 16 amino acids. Germline V gene sequence: CDR1 MNHNS, CDR2 SASEGT. The CDR3 sequence: CASSEAMGGVYNEQFF. CDR3 nucleotides: TGTGCCAGCAGTGAAGCCATGGGAGGGGTGTACAATGAGCAGTTCTTC.

The V gene is TRBV6-6, the J gene TRBJ2-2; D may be TRBD1 (6 bases). The CDR3 is 15 residues long. Trimming left V 5 bases short and J 2 bases short, with 12 bases between. Germline-derived CDR1 and CDR2 are MNHNY and SVGAGI (reference sequence). The CDR3: CASSLRDINTGELFF. For the CDR3, the DNA is TGTGCCAGCAGTCTCCGGGACATCAACACCGGGGAGCTGTTTTTT.

The chain recombines TRBV6-5 with TRBJ1-1; D remains ambiguous. The V end was cut by 7 bases, the J end by 1 base, with 10 bases between. The CDR3 is made up of 13 amino acids. From germline, CDR1 is MNHEY and CDR2 SVGAGI. As DNA, the CDR3 is TGTGCCAGCACCGTACCAGGGAACACTGAAGCTTTCTTT. Translated, it gives CASTVPGNTEAFF.

The chain employs TRBV5-1 and TRBJ2-5; a possible D gene is TRBD2 (5 bases). The CDR3 is made up of 15 amino acids. The ends were cut back, 4 bases at V and 5 bases at J, with 18 bases in the middle. The V gene's germline CDR1 is SGHRS and CDR2 YFSETQ. CDR3 DNA sequence: TGCGCCAGCAGCATCAGGCCCGCCGGGGAGGAGACCCAGTACTTC. Its translation: CASSIRPAGEETQYF.

This clone was seen more than once but under ten times. The gene calls are TRBV7-9 and TRBJ2-1; 7 bases line up with TRBD2. The CDR3 length is 13 residues. The V segment lost 5 bases and the J segment 10 bases; nucleotides outside the gene matches: 8. The germline V gene encodes CDR1 SEHNR and CDR2 FQNEAQ (reference sequence). CDR3 nucleotides: TGTGCCAGCAGCCTCAGAGCGGGGCGGGAGCAGTTCTTC. It codes for CASSLRAGREQFF.

This CDR3 reads CASSFGGGGNQPQHF. In nucleotides, the CDR3 is TGTGCCAGTAGTTTCGGTGGGGGAGGTAATCAGCCCCAGCATTTT. The chain recombines TRBV19 with TRBJ1-5; D is perhaps TRBD1 (5 bases). Germline V gene data show CDR1 as LNHDA and CDR2 as SQIVND (reference sequence). The CDR3 is made up of 15 amino acids. Trimming shortened V by 5 bases and J by 4 bases, and 15 bases separated the two germline ends.

This chain links TRBV7-2 with TRBJ2-7; TRBD1 might be the D (5 bases). The CDR3 runs 12 residues. CDR1 and CDR2 (germline): SGHTA, FQGNSA. V shed 7 bases and J shed 0 bases, with 7 bases lying between them. CDR3 sequence reads: CASTDSSYEQYF. CDR3 DNA sequence: TGTGCCAGCACCGACAGCTCCTACGAGCAGTACTTC.

J is TRBJ1-1 and V is TRBV7-8, with D perhaps TRBD1 (6 bases). The CDR3 is 17 residues long. CDR1 and CDR2 (germline): SGHVS, FQNEAQ. V lost 2 bases to trimming and J lost 0 bases, with 16 bases between them. The CDR3 nucleotides read TGTGCCAGCAGCTTAACCGTGGGGACAACCATGAACACTGAAGCTTTCTTT. Its protein product is CASSLTVGTTMNTEAFF. Supplemented by reference TRBV7-8 and TRBJ1-1, the full variable domain reads GAGVSQSPRYKVAKRGQDVALRCDPISGHVSLFWYQQALGQGPEFLTYFQNEAQLDKSGLPSDRFFAERPEGSVSTLKIQRTQQEDSAVYLCASSLTVGTTMNTEAFFGQGTRLTVV.

The J gene is TRBJ2-2, the V gene TRBV6-6; D unclear. Germline V gene lookup returns CDR1 MNHNY and CDR2 SVGAGI (reference sequence). The V and J ends lost 5 bases and 4 bases respectively, with 17 bases between them. The CDR3 spans 16 residues. CDR3 sequence: CASSNDLGSGTGELFF. The DNA of the CDR3 is TGTGCCAGCAGTAACGATCTAGGTTCGGGCACCGGGGAGCTGTTTTTT.

This clone was seen once. The rearrangement uses TRBV5-1 and TRBJ2-5, with D possibly matching TRBD1 (5 bases). With 0 bases removed from V and 2 bases from J, the gap between germline ends came to 20 bases. This CDR3 has 18 residues. Germline CDR1 and CDR2: SGHRS and YFSETQ. CDR3 sequence (DNA): TGCGCCAGCAGCTTGGGAGTCAATTCGGACAAACGGCAAGAGACCCAGTACTTC. Translation gives CASSLGVNSDKRQETQYF.

The rearrangement joins TRBV7-9 to TRBJ2-2; D might be TRBD1 (6 bases). The CDR3 runs to 15 residues. Germline V gives CDR1 SEHNR, CDR2 FQNEAQ (reference sequence). Trimming took off 5 bases at V and 3 bases at J, with 13 bases between the two ends. The DNA of the CDR3 is TGTGCCAGCAGCGATCAGGGGCCCGACACCGGGGAGCTGTTTTTT. Protein product: CASSDQGPDTGELFF.

V is TRBV5-1 and J is TRBJ2-1; 9 nucleotides line up with TRBD1. The CDR3 runs 16 residues. Looked up from germline, CDR1 is SGHRS and CDR2 is YFSETQ. V shed 0 bases and J 2 bases; nucleotides not matched to a gene: 3. The DNA of the CDR3 is TGCGCCAGCAGCTTGGCCGGGACAGGGACCTACAATGAGCAGTTCTTC. It is translated as CASSLAGTGTYNEQFF. Together with reference TRBV5-1 and TRBJ2-1, the CDR3 gives the full variable domain: KAGVTQTPRYLIKTRGQQVTLSCSPISGHRSVSWYQQTPGQGLQFLFEYFSETQRNKGNFPGRFSGRQFSNSRSEMNVSTLELGDSALYLCASSLAGTGTYNEQFFGPGTRLTVL.

This chain uses TRBV6-5 with TRBJ2-3; possibly TRBD2 for D (6 bases). Germline values: CDR1 MNHEY, CDR2 SVGAGI. The length of the CDR3 is 12 residues. Trimming shortened V by 2 bases and J by 8 bases, and 8 bases separated the two germline ends. This CDR3 reads CASSYVGGTQYF. CDR3 sequence (DNA): TGTGCCAGCAGTTACGTCGGGGGTACGCAGTATTTT.

There are a few counts of this clone. This CDR3 reads CATSRDRGIGDTQYF. The DNA for the CDR3 is TGTGCCACCAGCAGAGATAGGGGGATCGGAGATACGCAGTATTTT. The rearrangement links TRBV15 to TRBJ2-3, with a weak D call TRBD1 (6 bases). V lost 0 bases, J lost 5 bases, and 12 bases lay in between. The CDR3 length is 15 residues. The germline gives CDR1 LNHNV, CDR2 YYDKDF (reference sequence).

V is TRBV5-1 and J is TRBJ2-1, with D perhaps matching TRBD2 (7 bases). Germline assignment: CDR1 SGHRS and CDR2 YFSETQ. V was clipped by 4 bases and J by 0 bases, with 26 bases between them. The CDR3 is 20 residues long. CDR3 loop: CASSRGGPKGRASSYNEQFF. CDR3 coding DNA: TGCGCCAGCAGCCGAGGGGGGCCAAAAGGGAGGGCGAGCTCCTACAATGAGCAGTTCTTC. Supplemented by reference TRBV5-1 and TRBJ2-1, the full variable domain reads KAGVTQTPRYLIKTRGQQVTLSCSPISGHRSVSWYQQTPGQGLQFLFEYFSETQRNKGNFPGRFSGRQFSNSRSEMNVSTLELGDSALYLCASSRGGPKGRASSYNEQFFGPGTRLTVL.

This clone was counted a single time. This chain joins TRBV10-1 and TRBJ2-1; D is possibly TRBD2 (7 bases). In germline, CDR1 is WNHNN, CDR2 SYGVQD (reference sequence). With 4 bases removed from V and 6 bases from J, the gap between germline ends came to 13 bases. The CDR3 consists of 14 residues. In DNA form, the CDR3 reads TGCGCCAGCAGTGTCGGGGGGCCCCCCAATGAGCAGTTCTTC. Its translation is CASSVGGPPNEQFF.

The chain has TRBV20-1 and TRBJ1-2; D unclear. Trimming removed 5 bases from V and 3 bases from J, with 7 bases in between. The CDR3 sequence is 11 residues long. Per germline, CDR1 DFQATT and CDR2 SNEGSKA (reference sequence). CDR3 DNA sequence: TGCAGTGCTTGGCTGGACTATGGCTACACCTTC. It codes for CSAWLDYGYTF.

This sequence joins TRBV5-4 and TRBJ2-6; 9 bases are shared with TRBD1. This CDR3 is 18 amino acids long. With 4 bases clipped from V and 2 bases from J, the junction kept 10 bases outside the gene matches. CDR1 and CDR2 from the germline V gene are SGHNT and YYREEE (reference sequence). The CDR3 sequence: CASSPKGTGIAGANVLTF. CDR3 DNA: TGTGCCAGCAGCCCGAAAGGGACAGGGATTGCTGGGGCCAACGTCCTGACTTTC.

This clone was seen once. J is TRBJ2-7 and V is TRBV6-2 or TRBV6-3, with TRBD2 matching 11 bases. Trimming at V came to 5 bases and at J to 1 base, leaving 13 bases not matched to a gene. In germline, CDR1 is MNHEY, CDR2 SVGEGT. The CDR3 extends over 18 amino acids. CDR3 nucleotide sequence: TGTGCCAGCAGTCCCCTAGCGGGGGGCACGCGCGGGTCCTACGAGCAGTACTTC. This gives the protein CASSPLAGGTRGSYEQYF.